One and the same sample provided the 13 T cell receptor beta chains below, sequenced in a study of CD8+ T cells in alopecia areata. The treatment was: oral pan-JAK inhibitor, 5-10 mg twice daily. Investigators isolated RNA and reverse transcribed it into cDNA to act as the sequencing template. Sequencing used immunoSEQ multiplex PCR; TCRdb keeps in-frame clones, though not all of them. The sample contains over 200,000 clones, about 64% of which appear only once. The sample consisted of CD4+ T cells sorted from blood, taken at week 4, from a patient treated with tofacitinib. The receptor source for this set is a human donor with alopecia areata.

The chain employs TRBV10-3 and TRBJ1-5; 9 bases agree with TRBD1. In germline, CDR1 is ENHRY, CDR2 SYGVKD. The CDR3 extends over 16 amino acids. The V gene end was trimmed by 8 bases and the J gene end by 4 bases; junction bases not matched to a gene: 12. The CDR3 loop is CAIRGGGQGKNQPQHF. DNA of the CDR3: TGTGCCATCCGTGGGGGGGGACAGGGCAAAAATCAGCCCCAGCATTTT.

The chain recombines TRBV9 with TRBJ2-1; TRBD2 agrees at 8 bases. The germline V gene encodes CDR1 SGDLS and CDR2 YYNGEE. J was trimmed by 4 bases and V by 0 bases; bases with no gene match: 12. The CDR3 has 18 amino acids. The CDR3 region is CASSVGAGETKLYNEQFF. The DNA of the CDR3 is TGTGCCAGCAGCGTAGGAGCGGGGGAAACTAAATTATACAATGAGCAGTTCTTC.

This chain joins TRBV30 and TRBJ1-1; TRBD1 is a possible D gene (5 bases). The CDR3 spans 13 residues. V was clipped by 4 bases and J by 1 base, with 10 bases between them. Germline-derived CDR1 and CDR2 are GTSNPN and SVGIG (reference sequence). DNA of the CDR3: TGTGCCTGGACGGGGCAACCGAACACTGAAGCTTTCTTT. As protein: CAWTGQPNTEAFF.

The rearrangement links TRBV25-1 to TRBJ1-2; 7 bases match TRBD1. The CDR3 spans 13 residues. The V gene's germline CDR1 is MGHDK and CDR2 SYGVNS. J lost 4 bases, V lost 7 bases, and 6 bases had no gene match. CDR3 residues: CASKSYRGYGYTF. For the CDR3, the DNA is TGTGCCAGCAAGTCGTACAGGGGCTATGGCTACACCTTC.

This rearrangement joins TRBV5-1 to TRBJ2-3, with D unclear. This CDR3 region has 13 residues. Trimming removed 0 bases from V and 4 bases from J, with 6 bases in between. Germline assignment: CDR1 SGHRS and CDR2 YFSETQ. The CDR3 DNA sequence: TGCGCCAGCAGCTTGGGAATGGCAGATACGCAGTATTTT. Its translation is CASSLGMADTQYF.

The CDR3 region has the DNA TGTGCCTGGAGCTTATCGATGGCCCAGTACTTC. Protein product: CAWSLSMAQYF. The chain employs TRBV30 and TRBJ2-5, with D unclear. The CDR3 consists of 11 residues. V lost 3 bases, J lost 9 bases, and 11 bases lay in between. Looked up from germline, CDR1 is GTSNPN and CDR2 is SVGIG (reference sequence).

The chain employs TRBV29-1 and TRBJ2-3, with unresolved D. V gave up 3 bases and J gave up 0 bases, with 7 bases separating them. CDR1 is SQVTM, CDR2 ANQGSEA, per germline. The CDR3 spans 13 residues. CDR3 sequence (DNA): TGCAGCGTTGACCTTCAGAGCACAGATACGCAGTATTTT. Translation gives CSVDLQSTDTQYF.

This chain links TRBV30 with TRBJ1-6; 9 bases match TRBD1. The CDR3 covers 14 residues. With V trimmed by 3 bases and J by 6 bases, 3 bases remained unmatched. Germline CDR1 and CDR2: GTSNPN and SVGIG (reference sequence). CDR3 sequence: CAWSKDRGNSPLHF. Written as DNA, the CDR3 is TGTGCCTGGAGCAAGGACAGGGGTAATTCACCCCTCCACTTT.

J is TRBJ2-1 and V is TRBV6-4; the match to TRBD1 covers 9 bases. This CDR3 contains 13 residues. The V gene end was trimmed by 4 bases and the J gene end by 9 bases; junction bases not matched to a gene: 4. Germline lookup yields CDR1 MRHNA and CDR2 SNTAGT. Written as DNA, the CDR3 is TGTGCCAGCAGTGCCGACAGGGGGAGTGAGCAGTTCTTC. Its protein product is CASSADRGSEQFF.

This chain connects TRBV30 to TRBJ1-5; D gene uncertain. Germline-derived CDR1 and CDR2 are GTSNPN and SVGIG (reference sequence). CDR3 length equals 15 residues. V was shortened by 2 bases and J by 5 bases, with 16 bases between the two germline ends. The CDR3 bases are TGTGCCTGGAGTCTAGGGTCCTCCTCCTATCAGCCCCAGCATTTT. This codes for CAWSLGSSSYQPQHF.

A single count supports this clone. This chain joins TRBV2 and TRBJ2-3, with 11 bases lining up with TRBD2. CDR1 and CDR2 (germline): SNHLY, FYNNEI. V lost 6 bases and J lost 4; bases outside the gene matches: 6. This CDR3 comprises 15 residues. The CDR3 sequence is CASRAGLAGSDTQYF. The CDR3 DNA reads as TGTGCCAGCAGGGCTGGACTAGCGGGCTCAGATACGCAGTATTTT.

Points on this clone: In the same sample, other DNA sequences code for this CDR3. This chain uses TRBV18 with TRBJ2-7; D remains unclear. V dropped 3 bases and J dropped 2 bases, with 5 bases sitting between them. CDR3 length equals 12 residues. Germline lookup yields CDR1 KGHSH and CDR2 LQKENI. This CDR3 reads CASSPAAYEQYF. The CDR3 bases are TGTGCCAGCTCACCCGCCGCCTACGAGCAGTACTTC.

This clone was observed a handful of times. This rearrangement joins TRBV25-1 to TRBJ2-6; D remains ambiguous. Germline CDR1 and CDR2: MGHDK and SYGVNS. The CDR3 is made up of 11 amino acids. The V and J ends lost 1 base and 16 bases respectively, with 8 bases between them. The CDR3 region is CASSEWTSLTF. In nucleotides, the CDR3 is TGTGCCAGCAGTGAATGGACGTCTCTGACTTTC. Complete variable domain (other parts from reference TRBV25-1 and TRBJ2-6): EADIYQTPRYLVIGTGKKITLECSQTMGHDKMYWYQQDPGMELHLIHYSYGVNSTEKGDLSSESTVSRIRTEHFPLTLESARPSHTSQYLCASSEWTSLTFGAGSRLTVL.